This T cell receptor beta chain originates from a study of blood T cell repertoires in COVID-19. Study-level background: Whether acute or convalescent, the COVID-19 samples came from the United States, Italy and Spain. Sources were T cells, B-cell-depleted T cells, or PBMCs; the material itself was cDNA or gDNA.

Trimming took 2 bases from V and 5 from J, leaving 16 bases between them. The CDR3 length is 16 residues. Germline V gene data show CDR1 as MNHEY and CDR2 as SVGEGT. This clone has just one count. Per the study methods: Counts of nucleated cells, estimated from reference gene primer amplification, were obtained. Profiled with immunoSEQ multiplex PCR; TCRdb holds only in-frame clones, not every one. V and J calls and clone size are given by that table; D and trimming were obtained from the DNA. The sample includes 150,000 to 180,000 clones, roughly 71% of them seen just once. Input material: peripheral blood. The chain recombines TRBV6-2 or TRBV6-3 with TRBJ2-1, with a weak D call TRBD2 (6 bases). The sequence derives from a woman over 75 with acute or convalescent COVID-19. CDR3: CASSYDAWGVHNEQFF. CDR3 sequence (DNA): TGTGCCAGCAGTTACGATGCTTGGGGGGTCCACAATGAGCAGTTCTTC.